The 32 T cell receptor beta chains in this list originate from one sample, sequenced in a study of post-analysis software for immune sequencing data. Overall study findings and caveats: With TRBV5-6, TRBV5-1 and TRBV20-1 included, several TRBV segments were more frequent in patients than in controls.

Unique molecular identifiers featured in each of the TCR beta cDNA libraries. Each CDR3 protein gets one entry after TCRdb re-called the PCR reads with MiXCR. The sample lists 650,000 to 850,000 distinct CDR3 sequences, 46% seen once, with 4.9% in the top ten. Their antigen targets remain unknown. Sequenced input: blood. All receptors derive from a girl under 18 with multiple sclerosis.

This clonotype was picked up a small number of times. The chain employs TRBV7-9 and TRBJ2-3; D possibly matches TRBD1 or TRBD2 (5 bases each). The CDR3 consists of 13 residues. V lost 3 bases and J lost 4, with 8 bases in between. Germline V lookup: CDR1 SEHNR, CDR2 FQNEAQ (reference sequence). The DNA for the CDR3 is TGTGCCAGCAGCTTGGGGGACCCAGATACGCAGTATTTT. It encodes CASSLGDPDTQYF.

The chain employs TRBV7-2 and TRBJ2-5, with 7 positions matching TRBD1. Germline V gene sequence: CDR1 SGHTA, CDR2 FQGNSA. The ends lost 1 base at V and 2 bases at J; junction bases unmatched: 4. There are 15 residues in the CDR3. DNA of the CDR3: TGTGCCAGCAGCTTAGTACAGGGGCGACAAGAGACCCAGTACTTC. Translating gives CASSLVQGRQETQYF.

The rearrangement joins TRBV9 to TRBJ2-1, with a possible D match to TRBD1 (6 bases). This CDR3 has 19 amino acids. Per the germline V gene, CDR1 is SGDLS and CDR2 is YYNGEE. Deletions cut 4 bases from V and 3 bases from J, with 26 bases between. The CDR3: CASSLRDTLIGPYYNEQFF. As DNA, the CDR3 is TGTGCCAGCAGCCTTCGGGACACCTTGATCGGACCTTACTACAATGAGCAGTTCTTC. Variable domain in full (rest from reference TRBV9 and TRBJ2-1): DSGVTQTPKHLITATGQRVTLRCSPRSGDLSVYWYQQSLDQGLQFLIQYYNGEERAKGNILERFSAQQFPDLHSELNLSSLELGDSALYFCASSLRDTLIGPYYNEQFFGPGTRLTVL.

This chain links TRBV3-1 with TRBJ2-7, with TRBD2 identical over 8 bases. The CDR3 has 15 residues. Per germline, CDR1 LGHDT and CDR2 YNNKEL (reference sequence). The junction had 6 bases not matched to a gene; V was cut back by 2 bases and J by 3 bases. CDR3 in amino acids: CASSQKAGGDYEQYF. CDR3 DNA: TGTGCCAGCAGCCAAAAGGCCGGGGGGGACTACGAGCAGTACTTC.

This chain links TRBV29-1 with TRBJ1-1; D might be TRBD1 (5 bases). Trimming removed 7 bases at V and 6 bases at J, with 12 bases between. The CDR3 is made up of 11 amino acids. The germline CDR1 and CDR2 sequences are SQVTM and ANQGSEA. CDR3 residues: CSAAGLSEAFF. For the CDR3, the DNA is TGCAGCGCCGCGGGACTATCTGAAGCTTTCTTT.

This sequence joins TRBV7-2 and TRBJ1-3; D remains unclear. Trimming cost V 3 bases and J 0 bases, with 12 bases left between them. In germline, CDR1 is SGHTA, CDR2 FQGNSA. The CDR3 contains 16 residues. CDR3 sequence reads: CASSFRGPLSGNTIYF. CDR3 in DNA: TGTGCCAGCAGCTTCCGCGGGCCTCTCTCTGGAAACACCATATATTTT.

The chain combines TRBV10-1 with TRBJ2-7; perhaps TRBD2 as D (6 bases). Trimming removed 0 bases at V and 3 bases at J, with 12 bases between. The CDR3 spans 15 residues. Germline lookup yields CDR1 WNHNN and CDR2 SYGVQD (reference sequence). CDR3 nucleotides: TGCGCCAGCAGTGAGTCTAGCGGAGCCTACTACGAGCAGTACTTC. Translating gives CASSESSGAYYEQYF.

Only a few counts were recorded for this clonotype. The chain links TRBV12-3 or TRBV12-4 to TRBJ1-2; D might be TRBD1 (6 bases). The V gene lost 3 bases and the J gene lost 8 bases, with 13 bases spanning the gap. CDR3 length: 13 residues. Here the CDR3 DNA reads TGTGCCAGCAGTTTGGTGGGGGCTCTCGGCTACACCTTC. This gives the protein CASSLVGALGYTF.

The chain combines TRBV29-1 with TRBJ2-3; 14 positions match TRBD2. V was pared by 7 bases and J by 0 bases, with 9 bases of the junction left unmatched. Germline V CDR1 and CDR2: SQVTM, ANQGSEA. There are 17 residues in the CDR3. CDR3 DNA: TGCAGCGCCCTGGGACTAGCGGGGGTCCCTAGCACAGATACGCAGTATTTT. This translates into CSALGLAGVPSTDTQYF.

J is TRBJ1-1 and V is TRBV12-3 or TRBV12-4; 7 positions match TRBD1. This CDR3 comprises 14 residues. V lost 7 bases and J lost 2; bases outside the gene matches: 7. The CDR3 here is CASMLGGGNTEAFF. The CDR3 nucleotides read TGTGCCAGCATGTTGGGAGGGGGCAACACTGAAGCTTTCTTT.

The chain couples TRBV5-1 to TRBJ2-7; 10 nucleotides line up with TRBD2. The end of the DNA aligns better with TRBJ2-5, so the J call may be wrong. Germline lookup yields CDR1 SGHRS and CDR2 YFSETQ. CDR3 length: 13 amino acids. The CDR3 loop reads CASSGSGRETQYF. CDR3 in DNA: TGCGCCAGCAGCGGTAGCGGGAGGGAGACCCAGTACTTC.

A few counts support this clonotype. The CDR3 bases are TGCAGTGCTACCAGGACTAGCCCAACCACAGATACGCAGTATTTT. Its translation: CSATRTSPTTDTQYF. The chain carries TRBV20-1 and TRBJ2-3; 8 bases fit TRBD2. The CDR3 is made up of 15 amino acids. The ends lost 4 bases at V and 2 bases at J; junction bases unmatched: 8. The germline V gene encodes CDR1 DFQATT and CDR2 SNEGSKA (reference sequence).

This clonotype was recorded once. This chain links TRBV5-1 with TRBJ2-3; D may match TRBD1 or TRBD2 (5 bases each). CDR3 length equals 14 residues. Germline V gene lookup returns CDR1 SGHRS and CDR2 YFSETQ. Trimming removed 4 bases at V and 3 bases at J, with 12 bases between. CDR3 nucleotide sequence: TGCGCCAGCAGCGGGTGGGGACCGACAGATACGCAGTATTTT. Translation: CASSGWGPTDTQYF.

This chain uses TRBV28 with TRBJ2-3; TRBD2 agrees at 10 bases. The CDR3 is made up of 16 amino acids. The V segment lost 6 bases and the J segment 0 bases; nucleotides outside the gene matches: 6. Looked up from germline, CDR1 is MDHEN and CDR2 is SYDVKM. DNA for the CDR3: TGTGCCAGCAGATCGTTAGCGGGAGGTAGCACAGATACGCAGTATTTT. It yields the protein CASRSLAGGSTDTQYF.

This clonotype has more than one count but fewer than ten. The chain uses TRBV29-1 and TRBJ2-7; no firm D call. Germline V lookup: CDR1 SQVTM, CDR2 ANQGSEA. This CDR3 is built from 13 residues. The V gene lost 5 bases and the J gene lost 1 base, with 12 bases spanning the gap. The CDR3 loop reads CSVKVTTSYEQYF. CDR3 nucleotides: TGCAGCGTTAAGGTTACTACTTCCTACGAGCAGTACTTC.

The gene calls are TRBV2 and TRBJ2-4; 7 bases agree with TRBD2. This CDR3 has 16 amino acids. Germline loops: CDR1 SNHLY, CDR2 FYNNEI. V lost 3 bases to trimming and J lost 6 bases; unmatched junction nucleotides: 11. CDR3 region: CASSDSGGSLRNIQYF. The DNA of the CDR3 is TGTGCCAGCAGTGATAGTGGCGGGAGTTTGAGAAACATTCAGTACTTC. The full variable domain, its missing parts supplied by reference TRBV2 and TRBJ2-4, is EPEVTQTPSHQVTQMGQEVILRCVPISNHLYFYWYRQILGQKVEFLVSFYNNEISEKSEIFDDQFSVERPDGSNFTLKIRSTKLEDSAMYFCASSDSGGSLRNIQYFGAGTRLSVL.

V usage is TRBV20-1 and J usage is TRBJ2-3, with 8 bases aligning to TRBD2. Germline V gene data show CDR1 as DFQATT and CDR2 as SNEGSKA (reference sequence). The V segment lost 5 bases and the J segment 2 bases; nucleotides outside the gene matches: 6. The CDR3 covers 14 residues. The CDR3 coding sequence is TGCAGTGCTCCTATACTAGCGGACACAGATACGCAGTATTTT. As protein: CSAPILADTDTQYF.

The J gene is TRBJ1-5, the V gene TRBV7-2; 7 bases match TRBD1. CDR1 and CDR2 from the germline V gene are SGHTA and FQGNSA. V shed 1 base, J shed 6 bases, and the junction held 3 bases outside the gene matches. The CDR3 has 14 residues. CDR3 amino acids: CASSLGGGPQPQHF. CDR3 bases: TGTGCCAGCAGCTTAGGAGGGGGCCCTCAGCCCCAGCATTTT.

This clonotype was detected a few times. The chain links TRBV20-1 to TRBJ1-2; D remains unclear. The ends were cut back, 4 bases at V and 8 bases at J, with 11 bases in the middle. The CDR3 has 11 residues. Germline CDR1 reads DFQATT; CDR2 reads SNEGSKA (reference sequence). This CDR3 reads CSATGLAGYTF. In nucleotides, the CDR3 is TGCAGTGCTACGGGCCTGGCAGGCTACACCTTC.

This clonotype was observed a handful of times. The chain uses TRBV6-1 and TRBJ2-7; TRBD2 might be the D (5 bases). The germline V gene has CDR1 MNHNS and CDR2 SASEGT. The germline V and J ends were trimmed by 8 bases and 2 bases, with 19 bases remaining between them. The CDR3 has 15 residues. The CDR3 region is CASSTGLRSTYEQYF. The CDR3 DNA follows: TGTGCCAGCTCCACGGGGTTACGATCCACCTACGAGCAGTACTTC.

This clonotype was observed a few times. The chain links TRBV6-2 or TRBV6-3 to TRBJ2-1; D perhaps matches TRBD1 (6 bases). The V gene's germline CDR1 is MNHEY and CDR2 SVGEGT. The CDR3 sequence is 14 residues long. V dropped 4 bases and J dropped 7 bases, with 14 bases sitting between them. CDR3 in DNA: TGTGCCAGCAGTTCTTTGGGGGCTGGTAATGAGCAGTTCTTC. This sequence encodes CASSSLGAGNEQFF.

The chain joins TRBV7-3 to TRBJ2-1; D is uncertain. The CDR3 contains 15 residues. V was trimmed by 5 bases and J by 4 bases, leaving 15 bases between them. Germline values: CDR1 SGHTA, CDR2 FQGTGA. CDR3 amino acids: CASSPVPEEYNEQFF. The CDR3 DNA is TGTGCCAGCAGCCCGGTCCCTGAGGAGTACAATGAGCAGTTCTTC.

This rearrangement joins TRBV20-1 to TRBJ2-7; D unresolved. Germline V gene lookup returns CDR1 DFQATT and CDR2 SNEGSKA (reference sequence). The V and J ends lost 3 bases and 3 bases respectively, with 12 bases between them. The CDR3 has 13 residues. CDR3 loop: CSARSGENYEQYF. CDR3 DNA: TGCAGTGCTAGGAGTGGGGAAAACTACGAGCAGTACTTC.

CDR3 DNA sequence: TGTGCCACCAGTGATTCCTGGCAGGACTTAGCGCCCGGGGAGCTGTTTTTT. Translation: CATSDSWQDLAPGELFF. This chain joins TRBV24-1 and TRBJ2-2; D perhaps matches TRBD2 (5 bases). V was pared by 2 bases and J by 6 bases, with 18 bases between. Germline V gene lookup returns CDR1 KGHDR and CDR2 SFDVKD. The CDR3 is made up of 17 amino acids.

This rearrangement joins TRBV7-2 to TRBJ2-4; D perhaps matches TRBD2 (7 bases). The DNA end lines up better with TRBJ2-7; the J call may be wrong. This CDR3 contains 18 residues. The germline V gene encodes CDR1 SGHTA and CDR2 FQGNSA. CDR3 nucleotides: TGTGCCAGCAGCTTAGCGGGAGGGGGAGAGCGATTCGGCTGCGAGCAGTACTTC. Amino acid sequence: CASSLAGGGERFGCEQYF.

A single count supports this clonotype. The V gene is TRBV20-1, the J gene TRBJ2-1; 8 nucleotides match TRBD2. The V segment lost 2 bases and the J segment 4 bases; nucleotides outside the gene matches: 10. The germline CDR1 and CDR2 sequences are DFQATT and SNEGSKA (reference sequence). The CDR3 length is 16 residues. CDR3 nucleotides: TGCAGTGCTAGATACACTAGCGGCCCTCCGTACAATGAGCAGTTCTTC. It is translated as CSARYTSGPPYNEQFF.

The rearrangement joins TRBV7-2 to TRBJ2-1; 9 nucleotides match TRBD2. The CDR3 length is 17 residues. With 4 bases clipped from V and 2 bases from J, the junction kept 9 bases outside the gene matches. Germline CDR1 reads SGHTA; CDR2 reads FQGNSA. The CDR3 region is CASSYWSIAGAYNEQFF. In nucleotides, the CDR3 is TGTGCCAGCAGCTACTGGAGTATAGCGGGGGCCTACAATGAGCAGTTCTTC.

This chain joins TRBV20-1 and TRBJ2-4; no definite D call. There are 18 residues in the CDR3. The V gene's germline CDR1 is DFQATT and CDR2 SNEGSKA (reference sequence). Trimming pared 5 bases from V and 0 bases from J, leaving 23 bases between. In DNA, the CDR3 is TGCAGTGCTTTCCTATGGACCGGGCCCGATTTAGCCAAAAACATTCAGTACTTC. It encodes CSAFLWTGPDLAKNIQYF.

This rearrangement joins TRBV3-1 to TRBJ2-7; weak D call: TRBD1 (5 bases). The CDR3 is 13 amino acids. Looked up from germline, CDR1 is LGHDT and CDR2 is YNNKEL (reference sequence). Trimming cost V 4 bases and J 4 bases, with 11 bases left between them. The CDR3 DNA sequence: TGTGCCAGCAGCCGGGGCAACGCGTACGAGCAGTACTTC. This codes for CASSRGNAYEQYF.

This rearrangement joins TRBV3-1 to TRBJ1-5, with unresolved D. In germline, CDR1 is LGHDT, CDR2 YNNKEL (reference sequence). V was trimmed by 0 bases and J by 3 bases, leaving 9 bases between them. CDR3 length: 15 residues. In nucleotides, the CDR3 is TGTGCCAGCAGCCAAGACGCCGGGTACAATCAGCCCCAGCATTTT. Protein sequence: CASSQDAGYNQPQHF.

The V call is TRBV5-1, the J call TRBJ2-4; the match to TRBD1 covers 9 bases. TRBJ2-7 matches the DNA end more closely, so the J call is doubtful. The CDR3 contains 15 residues. Germline CDR1 is SGHRS and CDR2 is YFSETQ. The CDR3 DNA reads TGCGCCAGCAGTGTACAGGGGGCGTTTGGGTACGAGCAGTACTTC. Its translation is CASSVQGAFGYEQYF.

The chain combines TRBV28 with TRBJ1-2, with TRBD1 as a possible D gene (6 bases). The CDR3 loop spans 15 amino acids. Per germline, CDR1 MDHEN and CDR2 SYDVKM. With 4 bases removed from V and 4 bases from J, the gap between germline ends came to 16 bases. The DNA of the CDR3 is TGTGCCAGCAGTTCTGGGGGGCAGACTTTCTATGGCTACACCTTC. It encodes CASSSGGQTFYGYTF.